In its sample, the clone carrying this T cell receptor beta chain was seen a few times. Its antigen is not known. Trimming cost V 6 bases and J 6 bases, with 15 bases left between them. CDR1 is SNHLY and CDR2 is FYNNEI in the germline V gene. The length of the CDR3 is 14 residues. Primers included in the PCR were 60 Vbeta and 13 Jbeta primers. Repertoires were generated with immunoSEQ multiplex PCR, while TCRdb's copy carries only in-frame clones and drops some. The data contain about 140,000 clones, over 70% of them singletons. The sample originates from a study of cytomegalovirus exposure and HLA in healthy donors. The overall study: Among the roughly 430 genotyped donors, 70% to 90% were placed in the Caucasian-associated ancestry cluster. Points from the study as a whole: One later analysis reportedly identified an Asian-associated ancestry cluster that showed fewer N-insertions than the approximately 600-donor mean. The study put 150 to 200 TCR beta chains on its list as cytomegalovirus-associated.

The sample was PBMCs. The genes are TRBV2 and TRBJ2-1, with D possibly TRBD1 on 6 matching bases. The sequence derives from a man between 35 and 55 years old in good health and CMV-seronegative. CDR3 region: CASSETGMGNEQFF. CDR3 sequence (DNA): TGTGCCAGCAGCGAGACAGGAATGGGCAATGAGCAGTTCTTC.